Listed here is a single T cell receptor beta chain. No antigen is known for it. The sample comes from a study of CD8 T cells in Susac syndrome. Study information: Treatment at blood withdrawal was none, corticosteroids, or intravenous immunoglobulin alone in Susac syndrome patients. Study outcomes and limitations: Peak Susac CD8+ clonal expansion occurred in TEMRA cells and active patients.

It was with random hexamers that roughly 0.45 to 1 ug RNA was reverse transcribed. Amplification of the TCR beta CDR3 was carried out by immunoSEQ multiplex PCR, which spanned a total of 54 Vbeta and 13 Jbeta segments. From the immunoSEQ multiplex PCR reads, TCRdb called clonotypes with MiXCR, one entry per CDR3 protein. The sample contains 85,000 to 130,000 distinct CDR3 sequences, approximately 94% of which appear only once. The V gene's germline CDR1 is SGHNT and CDR2 YYREEE (reference sequence). Trimming removed 0 bases at V and 0 bases at J, with 1 base between. The CDR3 extends over 13 amino acids.

The clonotype was recovered from a human donor with Susac syndrome. The chain combines TRBV5-4 with TRBJ1-3; no clear D gene. Sequenced material: CD8+ T cells from PBMCs. The CDR3, as DNA: TGTGCCAGCAGCTTGGCCTCTGGAAACACCATATATTTT. Amino acids: CASSLASGNTIYF.